This T cell receptor (beta chain) was sequenced during a study of identical twins. At least ten counts were recorded for this clonotype. Its cognate antigen is unknown. Looked up from germline, CDR1 is SGHKS and CDR2 is YYEKEE (reference sequence). The ends were cut back, 3 bases at V and 8 bases at J, with 21 bases in the middle. This CDR3 region has 16 residues. Through template switching, a universal primer site was introduced, and the cDNA contained unique molecular identifiers. TCRdb used MiXCR to reprocess the 5' RACE reads, holding one entry per CDR3 protein. The sample lists about 210,000 distinct CDR3 sequences; around 10% were seen once. The study, taken as a whole, reports: The study found weaker excess twin sharing in beta out-of-frame sequences.

This chain links TRBV5-5 with TRBJ2-1, with D tentatively TRBD2 (6 bases). Sequenced input: memory (CD45RO+) T cells sorted from blood. This sequence was found in a woman between 18 and 29 years old in good health. The CDR3, as DNA: TGTGCCAGCAGCTCCTTACTGGGCGCGGAGGGCGATGAGCAGTTCTTC. Its translation: CASSSLLGAEGDEQFF.